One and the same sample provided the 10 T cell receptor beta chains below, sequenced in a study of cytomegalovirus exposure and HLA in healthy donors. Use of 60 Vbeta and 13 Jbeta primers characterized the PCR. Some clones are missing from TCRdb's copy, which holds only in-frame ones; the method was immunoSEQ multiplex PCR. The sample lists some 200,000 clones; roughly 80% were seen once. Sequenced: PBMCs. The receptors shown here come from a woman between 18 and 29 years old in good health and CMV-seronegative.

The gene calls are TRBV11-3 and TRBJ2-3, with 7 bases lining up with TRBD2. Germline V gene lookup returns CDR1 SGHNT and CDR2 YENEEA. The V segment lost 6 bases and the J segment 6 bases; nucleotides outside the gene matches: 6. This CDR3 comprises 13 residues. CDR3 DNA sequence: TGTGCCAGCAGTTTTGCGGGAGCCGATACGCAGTATTTT. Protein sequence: CASSFAGADTQYF.

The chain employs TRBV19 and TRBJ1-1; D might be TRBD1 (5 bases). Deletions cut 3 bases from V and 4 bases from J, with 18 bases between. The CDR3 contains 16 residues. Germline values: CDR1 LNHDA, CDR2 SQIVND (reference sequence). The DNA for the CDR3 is TGTGCCAGTAGTATCCGAATCGCAGGGATGACCACTGAAGCTTTCTTT. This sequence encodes CASSIRIAGMTTEAFF.

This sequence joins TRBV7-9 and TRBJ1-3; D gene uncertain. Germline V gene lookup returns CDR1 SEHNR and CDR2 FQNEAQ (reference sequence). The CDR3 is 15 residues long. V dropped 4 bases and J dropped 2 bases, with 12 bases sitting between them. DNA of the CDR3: TGTGCCAGCAGCTACCGGACGGAGGCTGGAAACACCATATATTTT. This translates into CASSYRTEAGNTIYF.

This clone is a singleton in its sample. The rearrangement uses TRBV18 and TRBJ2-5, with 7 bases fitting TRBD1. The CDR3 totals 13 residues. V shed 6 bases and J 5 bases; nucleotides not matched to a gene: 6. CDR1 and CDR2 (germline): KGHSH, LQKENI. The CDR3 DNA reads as TGTGCCAGCTCCCTCACAGGGGTGGAGACCCAGTACTTC. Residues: CASSLTGVETQYF.

The CDR3 coding sequence is TGTGCCAGCAGCGAAACCGGGACTGCCGGCTCCGGGGAGCTGTTTTTT. This translates into CASSETGTAGSGELFF. The V gene is TRBV9, the J gene TRBJ2-2, with a weak D call TRBD2 (6 bases). Germline values: CDR1 SGDLS, CDR2 YYNGEE. V was clipped by 3 bases and J by 6 bases, with 18 bases between them. The CDR3 runs to 16 residues.

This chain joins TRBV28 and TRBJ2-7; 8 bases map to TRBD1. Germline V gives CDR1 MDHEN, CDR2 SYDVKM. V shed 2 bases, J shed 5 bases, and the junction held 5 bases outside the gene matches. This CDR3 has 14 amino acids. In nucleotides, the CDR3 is TGTGCCAGCAGTTTAACCAGGGGGCTGAACGAGCAGTACTTC. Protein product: CASSLTRGLNEQYF.

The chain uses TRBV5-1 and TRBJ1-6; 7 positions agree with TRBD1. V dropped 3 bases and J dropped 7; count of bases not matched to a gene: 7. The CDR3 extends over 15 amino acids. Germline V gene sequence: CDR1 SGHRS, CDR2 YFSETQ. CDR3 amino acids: CASSSTGDWNSPLHF. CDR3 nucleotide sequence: TGCGCCAGCAGCTCCACAGGGGATTGGAATTCACCCCTCCACTTT.

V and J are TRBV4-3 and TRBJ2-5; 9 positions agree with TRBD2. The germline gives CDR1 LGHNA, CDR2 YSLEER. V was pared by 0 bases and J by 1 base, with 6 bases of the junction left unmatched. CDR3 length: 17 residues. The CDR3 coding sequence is TGCGCCAGCAGCCAAGAAATAGCGGGAGTGGGCCAAGAGACCCAGTACTTC. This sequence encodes CASSQEIAGVGQETQYF.

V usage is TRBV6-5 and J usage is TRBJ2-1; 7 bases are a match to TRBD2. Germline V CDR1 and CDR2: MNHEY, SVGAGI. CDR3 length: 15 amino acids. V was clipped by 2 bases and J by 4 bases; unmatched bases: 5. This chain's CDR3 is CASSYGAGDYNEQFF. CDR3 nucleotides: TGTGCCAGCAGTTACGGGGCGGGAGATTACAATGAGCAGTTCTTC.

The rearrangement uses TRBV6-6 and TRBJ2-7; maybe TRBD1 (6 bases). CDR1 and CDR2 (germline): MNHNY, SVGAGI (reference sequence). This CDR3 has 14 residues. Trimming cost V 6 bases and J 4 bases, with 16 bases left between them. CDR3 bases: TGTGCCAGCAGCCCAGGGGTGGGTGGATACGAGCAGTACTTC. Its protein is CASSPGVGGYEQYF.